This T cell receptor beta chain comes out of a study of cytomegalovirus exposure and HLA in healthy donors. With regard to this clone: No antigen is known for it.

General study points: For presence/absence analyses, sequencing depth was assumed to be roughly uniform across donors.

13 Jbeta primers and 60 Vbeta primers were used for the PCR. Profiling relied on immunoSEQ multiplex PCR, and the TCRdb table lists in-frame clones only, not all of them. The sample consists of roughly 200,000 clones, more than 80% of them appearing once. V gave up 0 bases and J gave up 6 bases; unmatched junction bases: 6. Germline V gene sequence: CDR1 SGHTA, CDR2 FQGNSA. The CDR3 length is 15 residues. The sequenced sample was PBMCs. The rearrangement uses TRBV7-2 and TRBJ2-7; the match to TRBD2 covers 9 bases. The TCR originated in a boy between 10 and 17 years old in good health and CMV-seronegative. CDR3: CASSLAGLADGEQYF. Here the CDR3 DNA reads TGTGCCAGCAGCTTAGCGGGACTAGCCGATGGCGAGCAGTACTTC.